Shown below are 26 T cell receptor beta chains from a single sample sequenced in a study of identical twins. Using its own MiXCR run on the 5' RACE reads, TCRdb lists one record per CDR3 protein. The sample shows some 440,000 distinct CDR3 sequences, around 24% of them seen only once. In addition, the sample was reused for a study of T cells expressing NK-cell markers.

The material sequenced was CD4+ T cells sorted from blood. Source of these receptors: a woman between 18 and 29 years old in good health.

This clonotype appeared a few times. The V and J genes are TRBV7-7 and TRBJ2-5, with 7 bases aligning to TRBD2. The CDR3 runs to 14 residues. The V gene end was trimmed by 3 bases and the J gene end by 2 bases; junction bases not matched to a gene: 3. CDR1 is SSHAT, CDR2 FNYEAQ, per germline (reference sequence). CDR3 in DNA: TGTGCCAGCAGCTTGGGGACTACACAAGAGACCCAGTACTTC. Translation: CASSLGTTQETQYF.

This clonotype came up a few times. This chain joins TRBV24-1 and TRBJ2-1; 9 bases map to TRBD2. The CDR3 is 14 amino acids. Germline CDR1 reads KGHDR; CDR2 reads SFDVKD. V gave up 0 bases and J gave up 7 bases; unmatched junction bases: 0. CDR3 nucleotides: TGTGCCACCAGTGATTTGAGCGGGGGGAATGAGCAGTTCTTC. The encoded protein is CATSDLSGGNEQFF.

The CDR3: CASSQGWETQYF. In DNA, the CDR3 is TGCGCCAGCAGTCAGGGGTGGGAGACCCAGTACTTC. The V call is TRBV10-2, the J call TRBJ2-5, with a tentative D call TRBD1 (6 bases). From germline, CDR1 is WSHSY and CDR2 SAAADI. V lost 5 bases and J lost 5, with 9 bases in between. The CDR3 spans 12 residues.

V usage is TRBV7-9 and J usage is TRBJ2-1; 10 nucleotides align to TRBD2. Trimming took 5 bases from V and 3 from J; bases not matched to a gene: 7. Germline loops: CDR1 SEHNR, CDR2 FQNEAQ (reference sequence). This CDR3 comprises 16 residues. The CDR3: CASSLSSGSLYNEQFF. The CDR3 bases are TGTGCCAGCAGCCTCTCTAGCGGGAGTCTCTACAATGAGCAGTTCTTC.

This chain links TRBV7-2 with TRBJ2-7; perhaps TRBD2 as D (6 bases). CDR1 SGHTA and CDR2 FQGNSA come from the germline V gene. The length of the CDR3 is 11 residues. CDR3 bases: TGTGCTACAGCGGGTCGGTCCGAGCAGTACTTC. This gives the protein CATAGRSEQYF.

The CDR3 reads CASSLIGPGETQYF. CDR3 DNA: TGCGCCAGCAGCTTGATCGGACCGGGCGAGACCCAGTACTTC. V usage is TRBV5-1 and J usage is TRBJ2-5; D is unclear. CDR1 is SGHRS, CDR2 YFSETQ, per germline. CDR3 length: 14 residues. V dropped 1 base and J dropped 5 bases, with 12 bases sitting between them.

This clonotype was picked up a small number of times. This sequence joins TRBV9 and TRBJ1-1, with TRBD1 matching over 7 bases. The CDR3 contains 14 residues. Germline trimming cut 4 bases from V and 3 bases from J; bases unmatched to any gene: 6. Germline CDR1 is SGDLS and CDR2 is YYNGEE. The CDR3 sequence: CASSKGQYDTEAFF. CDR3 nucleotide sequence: TGTGCCAGCAGCAAGGGACAGTACGACACTGAAGCTTTCTTT.

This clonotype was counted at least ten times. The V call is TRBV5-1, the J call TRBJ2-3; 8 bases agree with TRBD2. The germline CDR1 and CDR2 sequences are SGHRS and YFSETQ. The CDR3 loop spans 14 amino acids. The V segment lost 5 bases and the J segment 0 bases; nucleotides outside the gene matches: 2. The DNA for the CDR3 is TGCGCCAGCAGACGCGGGGGGAGCACAGATACGCAGTATTTT. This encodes CASRRGGSTDTQYF.

The CDR3 region is CASSRIRASTDTQYF. The CDR3 DNA follows: TGTGCCAGCAGCAGGATCAGGGCTAGCACAGATACGCAGTATTTT. V gene TRBV16 combines with J gene TRBJ2-3, with a possible D match to TRBD1 (5 bases). Deletions cut 5 bases from V and 0 bases from J, with 12 bases between. There are 15 residues in the CDR3. Germline CDR1 KGHSY, CDR2 FQNENV. Drawing the rest from reference TRBV16 and TRBJ2-3, the complete variable domain is GEEVAQTPKHLVRGEGQKAKLYCAPIKGHSYVFWYQQVLKNEFKFLISFQNENVFDETGMPKERFSAKCLPNSPCSLEIQATKLEDSAVYFCASSRIRASTDTQYFGPGTRLTVL.

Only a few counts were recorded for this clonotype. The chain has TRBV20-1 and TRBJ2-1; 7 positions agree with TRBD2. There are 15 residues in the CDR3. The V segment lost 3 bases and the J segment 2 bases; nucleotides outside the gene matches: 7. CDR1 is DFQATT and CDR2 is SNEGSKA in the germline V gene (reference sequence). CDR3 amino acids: CSARAGGRPYNEQFF. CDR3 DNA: TGCAGTGCTAGGGCTGGCGGGAGACCCTACAATGAGCAGTTCTTC.

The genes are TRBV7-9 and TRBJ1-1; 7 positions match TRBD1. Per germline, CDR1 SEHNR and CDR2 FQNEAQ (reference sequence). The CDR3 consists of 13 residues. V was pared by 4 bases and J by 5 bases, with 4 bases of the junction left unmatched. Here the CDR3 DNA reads TGTGCCAGCAGCTGGGACAGTCGGACTGAAGCTTTCTTT. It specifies CASSWDSRTEAFF.

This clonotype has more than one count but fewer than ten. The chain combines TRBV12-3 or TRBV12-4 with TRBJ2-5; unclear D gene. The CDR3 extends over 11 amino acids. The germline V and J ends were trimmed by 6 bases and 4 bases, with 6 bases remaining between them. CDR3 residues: CASSATETQYF. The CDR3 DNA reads TGTGCCAGCAGCGCAACAGAGACCCAGTACTTC.

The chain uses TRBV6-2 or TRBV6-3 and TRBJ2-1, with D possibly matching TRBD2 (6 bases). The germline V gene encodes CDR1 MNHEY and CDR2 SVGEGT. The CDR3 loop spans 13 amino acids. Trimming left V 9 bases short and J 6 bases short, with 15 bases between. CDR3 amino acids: CASLGRRANEQFF. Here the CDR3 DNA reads TGTGCCAGTCTTGGCCGGAGGGCCAATGAGCAGTTCTTC.

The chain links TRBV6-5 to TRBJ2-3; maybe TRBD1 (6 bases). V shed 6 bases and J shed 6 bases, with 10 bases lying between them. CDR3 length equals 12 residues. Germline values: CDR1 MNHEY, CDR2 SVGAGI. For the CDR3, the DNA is TGTGCCAGCAGAAGCAGGGGTGATACGCAGTATTTT. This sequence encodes CASRSRGDTQYF.

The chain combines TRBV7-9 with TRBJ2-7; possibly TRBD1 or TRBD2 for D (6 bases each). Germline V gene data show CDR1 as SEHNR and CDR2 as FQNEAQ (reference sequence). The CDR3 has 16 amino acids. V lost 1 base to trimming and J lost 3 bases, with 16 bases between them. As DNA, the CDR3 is TGTGCCAGCAGCTTAGTCGGGGGAACAGGGATCTACGAGCAGTACTTC. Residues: CASSLVGGTGIYEQYF. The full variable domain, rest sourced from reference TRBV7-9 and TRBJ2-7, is DTGVSQNPRHKITKRGQNVTFRCDPISEHNRLYWYRQTLGQGPEFLTYFQNEAQLEKSRLLSDRFSAERPKGSFSTLEIQRTEQGDSAMYLCASSLVGGTGIYEQYFGPGTRLTVT.

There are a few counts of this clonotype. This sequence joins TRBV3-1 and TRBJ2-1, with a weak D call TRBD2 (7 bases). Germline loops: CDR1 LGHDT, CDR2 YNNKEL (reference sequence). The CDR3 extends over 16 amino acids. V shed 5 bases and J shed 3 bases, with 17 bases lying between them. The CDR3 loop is CASSSQAGAGYNEQFF. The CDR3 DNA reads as TGTGCCAGCAGCTCCCAGGCGGGGGCCGGCTACAATGAGCAGTTCTTC.

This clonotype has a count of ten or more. The DNA for the CDR3 is TGCGCCAGCAGCTTGGGACAGCTTGAAGCTTTCTTT. Its protein product is CASSLGQLEAFF. The chain links TRBV5-1 to TRBJ1-1; perhaps TRBD1 as D (5 bases). This CDR3 is 12 amino acids long. Germline CDR1 is SGHRS and CDR2 is YFSETQ. V was clipped by 0 bases and J by 7 bases, with 7 bases between them. Using reference TRBV5-1 and TRBJ1-1 for the parts outside the CDR3, the full variable domain is KAGVTQTPRYLIKTRGQQVTLSCSPISGHRSVSWYQQTPGQGLQFLFEYFSETQRNKGNFPGRFSGRQFSNSRSEMNVSTLELGDSALYLCASSLGQLEAFFGQGTRLTVV.

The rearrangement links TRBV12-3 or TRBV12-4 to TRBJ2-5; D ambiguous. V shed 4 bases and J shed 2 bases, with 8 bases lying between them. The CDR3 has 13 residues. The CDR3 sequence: CASSYSFQETQYF. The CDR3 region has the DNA TGTGCCAGCAGTTACTCGTTTCAAGAGACCCAGTACTTC.

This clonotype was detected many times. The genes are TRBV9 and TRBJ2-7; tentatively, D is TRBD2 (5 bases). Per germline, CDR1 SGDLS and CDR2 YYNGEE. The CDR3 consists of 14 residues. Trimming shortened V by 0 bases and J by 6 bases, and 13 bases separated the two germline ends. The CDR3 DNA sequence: TGTGCCAGCAGCGTAGTTGGAGGATGGGGCGAGCAGTACTTC. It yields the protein CASSVVGGWGEQYF.

The CDR3 protein is CASSLLFGGRQPQHF. Here the CDR3 DNA reads TGTGCCAGCAGCTTATTGTTTGGGGGCCGTCAGCCCCAGCATTTT. The V gene is TRBV7-2, the J gene TRBJ1-5, with D possibly being TRBD1 (6 bases). The V gene's germline CDR1 is SGHTA and CDR2 FQGNSA. V gave up 2 bases and J gave up 6 bases, with 14 bases separating them. This CDR3 contains 15 residues.

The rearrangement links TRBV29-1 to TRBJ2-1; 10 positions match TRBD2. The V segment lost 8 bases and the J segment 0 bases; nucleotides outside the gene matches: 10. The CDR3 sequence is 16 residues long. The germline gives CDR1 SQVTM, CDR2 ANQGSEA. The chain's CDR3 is CSTQRGGRGSYNEQFF. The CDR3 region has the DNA TGCAGCACACAGCGGGGGGGGAGGGGCTCCTACAATGAGCAGTTCTTC.

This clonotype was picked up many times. CDR3 coding DNA: TGCAGCGTTGAAATCGGAGGGGGCTATGGCTACACCTTC. Translated, it gives CSVEIGGGYGYTF. V is TRBV29-1 and J is TRBJ1-2, with D perhaps TRBD1 (6 bases). With 2 bases removed from V and 4 bases from J, the gap between germline ends came to 11 bases. Germline-derived CDR1 and CDR2 are SQVTM and ANQGSEA. This CDR3 has 13 amino acids. Filled out from reference TRBV29-1 and TRBJ1-2, the complete variable domain reads SAVISQKPSRDICQRGTSLTIQCQVDSQVTMMFWYRQQPGQSLTLIATANQGSEATYESGFVIDKFPISRPNLTFSTLTVSNMSPEDSSIYLCSVEIGGGYGYTFGSGTRLTVV.

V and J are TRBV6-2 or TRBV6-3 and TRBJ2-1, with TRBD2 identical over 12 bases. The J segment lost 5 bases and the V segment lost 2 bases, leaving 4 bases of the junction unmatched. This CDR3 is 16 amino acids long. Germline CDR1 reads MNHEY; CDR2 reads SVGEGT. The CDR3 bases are TGTGCCAGCAGTTACCCAGGACTAGCGGGGCACAATGAGCAGTTCTTC. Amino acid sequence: CASSYPGLAGHNEQFF.

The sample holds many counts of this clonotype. CDR3 sequence (DNA): TGTGCCAGCAGCTTAAGACTAGCGGGCAGCACAGATACGCAGTATTTT. Its protein product is CASSLRLAGSTDTQYF. This chain links TRBV12-3 or TRBV12-4 with TRBJ2-3; 10 nucleotides agree with TRBD2. The CDR3 is 16 amino acids. V shed 6 bases and J 0 bases; nucleotides not matched to a gene: 6.

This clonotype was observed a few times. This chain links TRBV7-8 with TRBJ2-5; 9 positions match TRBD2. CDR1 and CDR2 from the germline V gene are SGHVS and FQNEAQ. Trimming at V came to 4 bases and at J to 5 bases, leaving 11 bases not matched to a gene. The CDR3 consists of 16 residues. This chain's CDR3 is CASSYIGAGGHETQYF. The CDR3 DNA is TGTGCCAGCAGCTACATTGGGGCGGGGGGGCACGAGACCCAGTACTTC. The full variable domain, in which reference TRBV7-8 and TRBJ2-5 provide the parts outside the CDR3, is GAGVSQSPRYKVAKRGQDVALRCDPISGHVSLFWYQQALGQGPEFLTYFQNEAQLDKSGLPSDRFFAERPEGSVSTLKIQRTQQEDSAVYLCASSYIGAGGHETQYFGPGTRLLVL.

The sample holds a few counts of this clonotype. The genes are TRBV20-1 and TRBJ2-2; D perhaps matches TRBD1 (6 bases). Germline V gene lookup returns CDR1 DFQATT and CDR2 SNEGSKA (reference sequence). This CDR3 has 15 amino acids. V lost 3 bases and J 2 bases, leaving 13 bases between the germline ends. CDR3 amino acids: CSASPHGTNTGELFF. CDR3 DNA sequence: TGCAGTGCTAGCCCTCACGGGACAAACACCGGGGAGCTGTTTTTT.